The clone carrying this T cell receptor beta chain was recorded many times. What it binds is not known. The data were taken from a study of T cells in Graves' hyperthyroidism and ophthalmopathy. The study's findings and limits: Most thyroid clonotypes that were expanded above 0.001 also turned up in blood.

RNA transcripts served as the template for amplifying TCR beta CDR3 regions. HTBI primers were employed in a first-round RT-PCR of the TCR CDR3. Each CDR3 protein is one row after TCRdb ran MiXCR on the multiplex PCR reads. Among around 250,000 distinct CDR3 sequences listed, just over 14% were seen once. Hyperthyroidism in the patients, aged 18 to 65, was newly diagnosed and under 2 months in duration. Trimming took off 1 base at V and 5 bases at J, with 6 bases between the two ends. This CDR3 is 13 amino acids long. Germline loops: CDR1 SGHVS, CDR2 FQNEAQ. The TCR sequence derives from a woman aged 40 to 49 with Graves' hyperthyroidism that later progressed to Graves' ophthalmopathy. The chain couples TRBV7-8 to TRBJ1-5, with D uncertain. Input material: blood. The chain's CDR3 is CASSLVPHQPQHF. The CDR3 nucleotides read TGTGCCAGCAGCTTAGTACCCCATCAGCCCCAGCATTTT.